This TCR beta chain was profiled in a study of T cells expressing NK-cell markers. Background on the study: In sorted CD3+CD56+NKG2C+, CD3+CD56+NKG2C- and CD3+CD56-NKG2C+ T cells, TCR beta repertoires were obtained.

This CDR3 contains 16 residues. Germline CDR1 is DFQATT and CDR2 is SNEGSKA (reference sequence). Turning to this clonotype: Its specificity is not known.

After re-calling the 5' RACE reads, TCRdb lists one entry per CDR3 protein, DNA absent. Its table records some 450,000 distinct CDR3 sequences. Findings of the study overall: Also leading the CD3+CD56-NKG2C+ fraction in a handful of donors were these clonotypes.

The sample consisted of blood T cells: a sorted CD56 or NKG2C T cell subset, CD4+ or CD8+ T cells, or bulk PBMC T cells (not recorded which). The TCR comes from a woman between 18 and 70 years old in good health. The J gene is TRBJ1-5, the V gene TRBV20-1; TCRdb's assignment of TRBD1 cannot be checked, as there is no DNA. CDR3 amino acids: CSAGMTGSSNLQPQHF.